This TCR beta chain was obtained from a study of neoadjuvant anti-PD-1 for oral cavity cancer. Study findings and constraints: Higher pretreatment blood Treg/Th17 ratios correlated with higher pretreatment blood and lower post-treatment tumor TCRbeta clonality.

The germline CDR1 and CDR2 sequences are SQVTM and ANQGSEA. The CDR3 spans 13 residues. The V and J ends lost 0 bases and 2 bases respectively, with 7 bases between them. Six replicates per PBMC sample, mostly from roughly 0.45 ug of genomic DNA. The table came from immunoSEQ multiplex PCR; TCRdb's copy has only in-frame clones and leaves some out. The sample has some 70,000 clones; roughly 81% are singletons. As for this clone: Its cognate antigen is unknown.

Stated time point: after neoadjuvant nivolumab, at surgical resection. Patients had newly diagnosed, untreated stage II-IVA oral cavity squamous cell carcinoma. Analysis of PBMCs was direct, with no culture step. The source material was PBMCs, sampled after nivolumab (anti-PD-1) treatment. The origin of this receptor is a person aged 35-80 years with oral cavity squamous cell carcinoma. The chain recombines TRBV29-1 with TRBJ1-2; possible D gene TRBD1, 5 bases. The CDR3 coding sequence is TGCAGCGTTGAAGACAGGGAGAACTATGGCTACACCTTC. It codes for CSVEDRENYGYTF.